The next 18 T cell receptor beta chains were all read from a single sample in a study of blood T cell repertoires in COVID-19. Clones were read by immunoSEQ multiplex PCR, and TCRdb kept only the in-frame ones, dropping some. Of about 270,000 clones in the sample, around nine tenths were seen once. The sample was peripheral blood. Receptors originate from a woman aged 55-75 years who had recovered from COVID-19.

This clone was recorded only once. The chain carries TRBV7-3 and TRBJ1-2, with 9 bases fitting TRBD1. Per the germline V gene, CDR1 is SGHTA and CDR2 is FQGTGA. V dropped 9 bases and J dropped 5; count of bases not matched to a gene: 7. This CDR3 has 13 amino acids. The CDR3 spells CASGQGTIYGYTF. The CDR3 DNA is TGTGCCAGTGGACAGGGGACGATATATGGCTACACCTTC. Using reference TRBV7-3 and TRBJ1-2 for the parts outside the CDR3, the full variable domain is GAGVSQTPSNKVTEKGKYVELRCDPISGHTALYWYRQSLGQGPEFLIYFQGTGAADDSGLPNDRFFAVRPEGSVSTLKIQRTERGDSAVYLCASGQGTIYGYTFGSGTRLTVV.

The genes are TRBV27 and TRBJ1-5; the match to TRBD1 covers 8 bases. The CDR3 totals 16 residues. Germline lookup yields CDR1 MNHEY and CDR2 SMNVEV (reference sequence). The junction had 7 bases not matched to a gene; V was cut back by 2 bases and J by 4 bases. The CDR3 DNA sequence: TGTGCCAGCAGTTTAGACAGGGGAGGGCGAAATCAGCCCCAGCATTTT. This translates into CASSLDRGGRNQPQHF.

The chain employs TRBV20-1 and TRBJ2-3; D is ambiguous. The germline V and J ends were trimmed by 6 bases and 8 bases, with 12 bases remaining between them. Germline V gene data show CDR1 as DFQATT and CDR2 as SNEGSKA (reference sequence). CDR3 length: 11 amino acids. The CDR3 is CSAEVLPTQYF. The DNA for the CDR3 is TGCAGTGCCGAGGTCCTCCCTACGCAGTATTTT.

To note about this clone: The sample holds other DNA sequences that translate to the same CDR3. The chain employs TRBV28 and TRBJ2-7, with a tentative D call TRBD1 (7 bases). The CDR3 runs to 14 residues. Germline assignment: CDR1 MDHEN and CDR2 SYDVKM. Trimming removed 2 bases at V and 1 base at J, with 9 bases between. CDR3 in DNA: TGTGCCAGCAGTTTACAGGGGGGATCCTACGAGCAGTACTTC. It encodes CASSLQGGSYEQYF. Filled out from reference TRBV28 and TRBJ2-7, the complete variable domain reads DVKVTQSSRYLVKRTGEKVFLECVQDMDHENMFWYRQDPGLGLRLIYFSYDVKMKEKGDIPEGYSVSREKKERFSLILESASTNQTSMYLCASSLQGGSYEQYFGPGTRLTVT.

The chain carries TRBV6-5 and TRBJ1-2; 9 bases map to TRBD1. J was trimmed by 4 bases and V by 5 bases; bases with no gene match: 8. The length of the CDR3 is 15 residues. The germline gives CDR1 MNHEY, CDR2 SVGAGI. CDR3 protein: CASSNKQGAGYGYTF. As DNA, the CDR3 is TGTGCCAGCAGTAACAAACAGGGGGCTGGCTATGGCTACACCTTC.

The rearrangement links TRBV4-3 to TRBJ1-2; maybe TRBD1 (5 bases). Germline loops: CDR1 LGHNA, CDR2 YSLEER. Deletions cut 0 bases from V and 5 bases from J, with 13 bases between. CDR3 size: 15 residues. In DNA form, the CDR3 reads TGCGCCAGCAGCCAAGATATAGGGGCTGAGTATGGCTACACCTTC. This sequence encodes CASSQDIGAEYGYTF.

This rearrangement joins TRBV11-2 to TRBJ1-2; 8 bases are a match to TRBD1. There are 13 residues in the CDR3. CDR1 and CDR2 from the germline V gene are SGHAT and FQNNGV. V shed 6 bases and J 10 bases; nucleotides not matched to a gene: 10. CDR3 sequence: CASSPGTGEAYTF. The CDR3 bases are TGTGCCAGCAGTCCCGGGACAGGAGAAGCCTACACCTTC.

Notes on this clone: Other DNA sequences of this sample code for an identical CDR3. The rearrangement joins TRBV7-2 to TRBJ2-7; 10 bases are shared with TRBD1. CDR3 length: 13 amino acids. The germline CDR1 and CDR2 sequences are SGHTA and FQGNSA. After removal of 5 bases from V and 6 bases from J, the junction contained 4 bases not matched to a gene. The CDR3 sequence is CASSPGQGGEQYF. In DNA, the CDR3 is TGTGCCAGCAGCCCTGGACAGGGGGGCGAGCAGTACTTC.

Many counts were recorded for this clone. The chain has TRBV14 and TRBJ2-5; D may be TRBD2 (6 bases). Trimming removed 0 bases at V and 5 bases at J, with 13 bases between. The CDR3 runs 15 residues. Germline CDR1 is SGHDN and CDR2 is FVKESK. This CDR3 is CASSQDGFGGETQYF. The CDR3 DNA sequence: TGTGCCAGCAGCCAAGATGGGTTCGGGGGTGAGACCCAGTACTTC.

The gene calls are TRBV5-4 and TRBJ2-1; 8 bases fit TRBD1. There are 15 residues in the CDR3. Germline loops: CDR1 SGHNT, CDR2 YYREEE (reference sequence). V lost 4 bases, J lost 0 bases, and 3 bases stayed unmatched. CDR3 amino acids: CASSDRGISYNEQFF. In DNA, the CDR3 is TGTGCCAGCAGCGACAGGGGTATCTCCTACAATGAGCAGTTCTTC.

The CDR3 protein is CASSERGGYGYTF. In DNA, the CDR3 is TGTGCCAGCAGTGAAAGGGGGGGATATGGCTACACCTTC. The chain is built from TRBV12-3 or TRBV12-4 and TRBJ1-2, with a weak D call TRBD1 (6 bases). This CDR3 has 13 residues. Trimming took off 5 bases at V and 5 bases at J, with 12 bases between the two ends.

The chain uses TRBV9 and TRBJ1-4; 9 positions agree with TRBD1. V lost 0 bases and J lost 4; bases outside the gene matches: 1. The germline CDR1 and CDR2 sequences are SGDLS and YYNGEE. The CDR3 is 15 amino acids. DNA of the CDR3: TGTGCCAGCAGCGTAGGGGACAGGGATAATGAAAAACTGTTTTTT. Amino acids: CASSVGDRDNEKLFF.

The chain's CDR3 is CASSLSGGPATGELFF. Here the CDR3 DNA reads TGTGCCAGCAGTTTATCGGGGGGGCCGGCCACCGGGGAGCTGTTTTTT. The chain recombines TRBV28 with TRBJ2-2; TRBD2 aligns across 8 bases. This CDR3 has 16 amino acids. Trimming at V came to 1 base and at J to 4 bases, leaving 5 bases not matched to a gene. Germline-derived CDR1 and CDR2 are MDHEN and SYDVKM.

The chain carries TRBV19 and TRBJ1-5; tentative D call: TRBD1 (6 bases). Germline V lookup: CDR1 LNHDA, CDR2 SQIVND (reference sequence). Trimming removed 6 bases at V and 9 bases at J, with 15 bases between. This CDR3 has 13 amino acids. The CDR3 region has the DNA TGTGCCAGTAGGCACAGGGAAAGGTGGCCCCAGCATTTT. This codes for CASRHRERWPQHF.

This sequence joins TRBV2 and TRBJ2-3, with TRBD1 matching over 10 bases. After removal of 5 bases from V and 4 bases from J, the junction contained 6 bases not matched to a gene. CDR1 is SNHLY and CDR2 is FYNNEI in the germline V gene. This CDR3 region has 15 residues. The CDR3 region has the DNA TGTGCCAGCAGTAAGACAGGGGGCGACGCAGATACGCAGTATTTT. Amino acids: CASSKTGGDADTQYF. Looking up the rest from reference TRBV2 and TRBJ2-3 gives the full variable domain: EPEVTQTPSHQVTQMGQEVILRCVPISNHLYFYWYRQILGQKVEFLVSFYNNEISEKSEIFDDQFSVERPDGSNFTLKIRSTKLEDSAMYFCASSKTGGDADTQYFGPGTRLTVL.

The CDR3, as DNA: TGTGCCAGCACCCCTACCGGGTTTAGAGAAAAACTGTTTTTT. Its protein is CASTPTGFREKLFF. This chain uses TRBV3-1 (or the pseudogene TRBV3-2) with TRBJ1-4; D remains ambiguous. The CDR3 runs 14 residues. Germline CDR1 reads LGHDT; CDR2 reads YNNKEL (reference sequence). Trimming cost V 7 bases and J 8 bases, with 17 bases left between them.

This clone was observed a handful of times. The chain carries TRBV9 and TRBJ1-4; 9 bases fit TRBD1. V dropped 4 bases and J dropped 7; count of bases not matched to a gene: 17. Germline V gene data show CDR1 as SGDLS and CDR2 as YYNGEE. The CDR3 loop spans 18 amino acids. The CDR3 region has the DNA TGTGCCAGCAGCAGAAGTACCGCAAACAGGGGGCGGTTTGAAAAACTGTTTTTT. Translated: CASSRSTANRGRFEKLFF.

The chain carries TRBV5-4 and TRBJ2-2, with TRBD1 as a possible D gene (6 bases). Germline lookup yields CDR1 SGHNT and CDR2 YYREEE (reference sequence). The CDR3 has 15 residues. The V and J ends lost 4 bases and 5 bases respectively, with 15 bases between them. This chain's CDR3 is CASSPRRGGTGELFF. As DNA, the CDR3 is TGTGCCAGCAGCCCGCGCAGGGGTGGAACCGGGGAGCTGTTTTTT.